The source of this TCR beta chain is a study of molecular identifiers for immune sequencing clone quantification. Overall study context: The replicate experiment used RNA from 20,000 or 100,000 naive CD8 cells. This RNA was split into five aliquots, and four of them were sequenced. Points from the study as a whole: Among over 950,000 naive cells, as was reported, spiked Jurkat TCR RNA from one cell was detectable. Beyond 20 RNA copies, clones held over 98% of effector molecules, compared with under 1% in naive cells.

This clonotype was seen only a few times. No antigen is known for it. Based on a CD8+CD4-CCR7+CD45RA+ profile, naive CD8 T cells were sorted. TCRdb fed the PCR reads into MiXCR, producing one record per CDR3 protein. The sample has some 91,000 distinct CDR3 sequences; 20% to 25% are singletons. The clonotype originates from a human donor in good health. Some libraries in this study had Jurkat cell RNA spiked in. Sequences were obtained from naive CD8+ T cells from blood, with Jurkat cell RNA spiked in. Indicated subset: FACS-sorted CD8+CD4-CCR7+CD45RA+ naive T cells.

The CDR3 is CASTGTGFQPQHF. The CDR3 region has the DNA TGTGCCAGTACCGGGACAGGGTTCCAGCCCCAGCATTTT. The rearrangement uses TRBV19 and TRBJ1-5; TRBD1 agrees at 9 bases. The CDR3 runs 13 residues. J lost 7 bases, V lost 7 bases, and 5 bases had no gene match. Germline CDR1 LNHDA, CDR2 SQIVND (reference sequence).